This T cell receptor beta chain was identified during a study of T cells expressing NK-cell markers. The CDR3 runs 14 residues. Per the germline V gene, CDR1 is SGHDT and CDR2 is YYEEEE. Libraries used 5'RACE template switching adding universal primer site and UMIs. TCRdb reprocessed the 5' RACE reads; each CDR3 protein has one entry and no DNA is given. The sample's table shows over 150,000 distinct CDR3 sequences. The chain couples TRBV5-6 to TRBJ2-1; TCRdb's D call, TRBD1, is unchecked because there is no DNA. This receptor was identified in a woman between 45 and 60 years old in good health. Sequencing input: blood T cells: a sorted CD56 or NKG2C T cell subset, CD4+ or CD8+ T cells, or bulk PBMC T cells (not recorded which). CDR3 loop: CASSLAPGPIEQFF. The variable domain in full, completed from reference TRBV5-6 and TRBJ2-1, reads DAGVTQSPTHLIKTRGQQVTLRCSPKSGHDTVSWYQQALGQGPQFIFQYYEEEERQRGNFPDRFSGHQFPNYSSELNVNALLLGDSALYLCASSLAPGPIEQFFGPGTRLTVL.